This T cell receptor beta chain is from a study of early T cells in non-severe SARS-CoV-2 infection. General observations from the study: VDJdb-based matching was biased toward anti-spike CD8 responses and missed private and CD4 specificities.

Individually, cDNA molecules had unique molecular identifiers attached to them. TCRdb analysed the 5' RACE reads with MiXCR anew, one entry per CDR3 protein. The profile shows roughly 64,000 distinct CDR3 sequences, almost 9% of them singletons. This clonotype was counted between two and nine times. Its specificity is unknown. The CDR3 runs to 15 residues. Germline CDR1 is SGHVS and CDR2 is FNYEAQ. V was trimmed by 5 bases and J by 4 bases, leaving 15 bases between them. The sequenced sample was whole blood, obtained at baseline. J is TRBJ1-5 and V is TRBV7-6; tentative D call: TRBD1 (5 bases). The sequence came from an adult who was a healthcare worker with PCR-confirmed SARS-CoV-2 infection or an uninfected control (not recorded which). DNA of the CDR3: TGTGCCAGCAGCCCCGGGGACGGTCTGAATCAGCCCCAGCATTTT. It encodes CASSPGDGLNQPQHF.